This TCR beta chain emerged from a study of beta chain features in type 1 diabetes. Via the markers CD45RO/CCR7/CD25/CD127/CD95/CD27, stem cell-like memory, regulatory, central memory and naive CD4+ cells were sorted. Sorting gave populations that all exceeded 95% purity. The whole isolated RNA underwent reverse transcription, so sequencing captured expressed TCRB transcripts. This table comes from immunoSEQ multiplex PCR, and its TCRdb copy is limited to in-frame clones, with some not included. Counted here are about 110,000 clones, around 40% occurring once; the ten biggest clones make up more than 0.06%. The trim removed 3 bases at V and 6 bases at J, leaving 5 bases unmatched. Germline CDR1 reads SGHRS; CDR2 reads YFSETQ. This CDR3 region has 14 residues. Worth noting for this clone: Its specificity is unknown.

Broader study findings: Naive, central memory and regulatory TCRB repertoires appeared more similar among patients than healthy donors. The question left open here concerned HLA type influencing TCRB rearrangement.

The rearrangement joins TRBV5-1 to TRBJ2-1; 8 nucleotides match TRBD2. This receptor was obtained from a woman in her late teens or twenties in good health. The sequencing input was stem cell memory CD4+ T cells from blood. This chain's CDR3 is CASSSDGRANEQFF. CDR3 nucleotides: TGCGCCAGCAGCTCCGACGGGAGGGCCAATGAGCAGTTCTTC.